The 14 T cell receptor beta chains presented below share a single source sample, sequenced in a study of T cell clonotyping in hematopoietic cell transplantation. Generated by immunoSEQ multiplex PCR, the TCRdb table keeps only in-frame clones and is missing some. Here the sample spans about 5,100 clones, about 29% being singletons. Documented time point: recipient sample about 28 days before transplant, after cytoreduction. The specimen was peripheral blood mononuclear cells, collected before stem cell transplant. These receptors were obtained from a man aged 50 to 60 with myelofibrosis. Some clones in this sample may be carry-over from other donors' samples.

This clone was seen a few times. V is TRBV30 and J is TRBJ2-7, with 7 bases lining up with TRBD2. The germline V gene has CDR1 GTSNPN and CDR2 SVGIG (reference sequence). The V and J ends lost 2 bases and 0 bases, in that order; junction bases with no gene match: 7. The CDR3 spans 15 residues. The CDR3 nucleotides are TGTGCCTGGAGTACTAGGGACTATAGCTCCTACGAGCAGTACTTC. As protein: CAWSTRDYSSYEQYF.

About this clone: Mismatch with germline at one junction end may stem from a read error. The chain joins TRBV28 to TRBJ2-7, with 8 nucleotides matching TRBD1. CDR1 MDHEN and CDR2 SYDVKM come from the germline V gene. This CDR3 comprises 15 residues. The CDR3 reads CVSTDLGQGSYEQYF. DNA for the CDR3: TGTGTCAGCACCGACCTCGGACAGGGCTCCTATGAGCAGTACTTC.

This clone was found a few times. The genes are TRBV5-6 and TRBJ2-5, with D unresolved. Trimming took off 1 base at V and 2 bases at J, with 6 bases between the two ends. In germline, CDR1 is SGHDT, CDR2 YYEEEE. The CDR3 contains 13 residues. CDR3 bases: TGTGCCAGCAGCTTGTTTAGGCAAGAGACCCAGTACTTC. Encoded protein: CASSLFRQETQYF. The entire variable domain, with the rest obtained from reference TRBV5-6 and TRBJ2-5, is as follows: DAGVTQSPTHLIKTRGQQVTLRCSPKSGHDTVSWYQQALGQGPQFIFQYYEEEERQRGNFPDRFSGHQFPNYSSELNVNALLLGDSALYLCASSLFRQETQYFGPGTRLLVL.

The J gene is TRBJ1-1, the V gene TRBV6-5; possible D gene TRBD1, 6 bases. The CDR3 extends over 15 amino acids. The germline gives CDR1 MNHEY, CDR2 SVGAGI. Between the trimmed V and J ends, which lost 5 bases and 2 bases, there was a span of 15 bases. DNA for the CDR3: TGTGCCAGCAGTAAGCAGGGGACTTCTAACACTGAAGCTTTCTTT. It is translated as CASSKQGTSNTEAFF.

The chain is built from TRBV9 and TRBJ2-5; D uncertain. The DNA end is more similar to TRBJ2-7, so the J call may be wrong. Germline V CDR1 and CDR2: SGDLS, YYNGEE. The CDR3 is 15 residues long. The chain's CDR3 is CASSPPQAHSYEQYF. The CDR3 bases are TGTGCCAGCAGCCCACCCCAGGCACATTCGTACGAGCAGTACTTC.

This clone was counted only a few times. Germline and junction disagree at one end, which may indicate a read error. The DNA of the CDR3 is TGTGCCCGCAGTGACCCCGCGGGGGGACAAGAGACCCAGTACTTC. Translating gives CARSDPAGGQETQYF. The J gene is TRBJ2-5, the V gene TRBV25-1; 8 bases align to TRBD2. The CDR3 length is 15 residues. The germline CDR1 and CDR2 sequences are MGHDK and SYGVNS.

This clone was counted only a few times. V usage is TRBV28 and J usage is TRBJ2-7; D is uncertain. Deletions cut 5 bases from V and 3 bases from J, with 8 bases between. CDR3 length equals 12 residues. The V gene's germline CDR1 is MDHEN and CDR2 SYDVKM. The CDR3 protein is CASSLSGYEQYF. CDR3 sequence (DNA): TGTGCCAGCAGTCTGTCCGGCTACGAGCAGTACTTC.

This clone has only a few counts. The chain couples TRBV29-1 to TRBJ1-2, with 8 bases identical to TRBD1. The CDR3 length is 14 residues. Germline V gene sequence: CDR1 SQVTM, CDR2 ANQGSEA. With V trimmed by 1 base and J by 7 bases, 8 bases remained unmatched. The CDR3: CSVEVGQAPGGYTF. The CDR3 nucleotides are TGCAGCGTTGAAGTGGGACAGGCGCCTGGTGGCTACACCTTC. Full variable domain (remainder filled in from reference TRBV29-1 and TRBJ1-2): SAVISQKPSRDICQRGTSLTIQCQVDSQVTMMFWYRQQPGQSLTLIATANQGSEATYESGFVIDKFPISRPNLTFSTLTVSNMSPEDSSIYLCSVEVGQAPGGYTFGSGTRLTVV.

The CDR3 nucleotides are TGTGCCTGGATTCCCAGGGGGGCCTACGAGCAGTACTTC. Translated: CAWIPRGAYEQYF. The chain carries TRBV30 and TRBJ2-7; a weak D match, TRBD1 (7 bases). The V gene's germline CDR1 is GTSNPN and CDR2 SVGIG (reference sequence). Trimming shortened V by 4 bases and J by 2 bases, and 12 bases separated the two germline ends. The CDR3 is made up of 13 amino acids.

In this sample, this clone turned up a few times. This rearrangement joins TRBV5-1 to TRBJ1-1; maybe TRBD1 (6 bases). V was clipped by 0 bases and J by 3 bases, with 15 bases between them. Germline loops: CDR1 SGHRS, CDR2 YFSETQ. This CDR3 comprises 16 residues. CDR3 nucleotides: TGCGCCAGCAGCTTGGTTGCGGGGGCTAAGTACACTGAAGCTTTCTTT. This gives the protein CASSLVAGAKYTEAFF.

The CDR3 DNA follows: TGTGCCAGCAGCTTTCAACAGGGGGCCTACGAGCAGTACTTC. This gives the protein CASSFQQGAYEQYF. The rearrangement links TRBV7-2 to TRBJ2-7; 8 bases are shared with TRBD1. V shed 3 bases and J 2 bases; nucleotides not matched to a gene: 3. From germline, CDR1 is SGHTA and CDR2 FQGNSA. CDR3 length: 14 residues.

This clone was counted only a few times. This chain uses TRBV30 with TRBJ2-7; D uncertain. The germline V gene encodes CDR1 GTSNPN and CDR2 SVGIG (reference sequence). The CDR3 totals 11 residues. V shed 2 bases and J shed 5 bases, with 7 bases lying between them. The CDR3 bases are TGTGCCTGGAGTACCACTAACGAGCAGTACTTC. Its protein is CAWSTTNEQYF. The full variable domain, its missing parts supplied by reference TRBV30 and TRBJ2-7, is SQTIHQWPATLVQPVGSPLSLECTVEGTSNPNLYWYRQAAGRGLQLLFYSVGIGQISSEVPQNLSASRPQDRQFILSSKKLLLSDSGFYLCAWSTTNEQYFGPGTRLTVT.

This clone was observed a few times. This sequence joins TRBV2 and TRBJ1-5; D is possibly TRBD1 (5 bases). The CDR3 sequence is 14 residues long. CDR1 is SNHLY and CDR2 is FYNNEI in the germline V gene. V was pared by 9 bases and J by 5 bases, with 17 bases between. The CDR3 spells CASGTGRVYQPQHF. The CDR3 DNA is TGTGCCAGTGGGACGGGCCGGGTTTATCAGCCCCAGCATTTT.

This clone was counted between two and nine times. The chain is built from TRBV30 and TRBJ2-1; 9 bases agree with TRBD1. Trimming took 7 bases from V and 8 from J; bases not matched to a gene: 6. The CDR3 is made up of 12 amino acids. Germline values: CDR1 GTSNPN, CDR2 SVGIG (reference sequence). The chain's CDR3 is CASGQGIDEQFF. The DNA for the CDR3 is TGTGCCTCTGGACAGGGGATCGATGAGCAGTTCTTC.